The subject of this entry is one TCR beta chain. The antigen remains unidentified. TCRdb analysed the 5' RACE reads with MiXCR anew, one entry per CDR3 protein. The data show 500,000 to 550,000 distinct CDR3 sequences, roughly 13% seen once. This sample was taken from a study of CD8 T cells in ankylosing spondylitis. Broader study findings: A TCR beta motif of 7 to 9 highly homologous variants seemed to mark ankylosing spondylitis blood.

In germline, CDR1 is LGHNA, CDR2 YNFKEQ. V was shortened by 0 bases and J by 1 base, with 5 bases between the two germline ends. The CDR3 is 14 residues long. This clonotype originated in a male donor with ankylosing spondylitis. Sequenced input: blood, either unsorted or a sorted T cell fraction (not recorded which). The rearrangement joins TRBV4-2 to TRBJ2-3; no clear D gene. The CDR3 loop is CASSQDMRTDTQYF. The CDR3 DNA follows: TGTGCCAGCAGCCAAGATATGCGCACAGATACGCAGTATTTT.